This TCR beta chain originates from a study of identical twins. Findings and caveats of the study: Among beta out-of-frame sequences, excess sharing between twins appeared weaker. With abundant cord blood beta clonotypes, insertions were fewer; memory repertoires showed no such pattern. Not following the same donors, the study drew its conclusions from cross-sectional statistical analysis.

Template switching added a universal primer site, and cDNA bore unique molecular identifiers. TCRdb fed the 5' RACE reads into MiXCR, producing one record per CDR3 protein. This table has around 960,000 distinct CDR3 sequences, 12% appearing once. A remark on this clonotype: Its antigen is not known.

The germline V gene encodes CDR1 DFQATT and CDR2 SNEGSKA (reference sequence). The CDR3 covers 14 residues. V shed 4 bases, J shed 2 bases, and the junction held 6 bases outside the gene matches. A further study also used this sample, focusing on yellow fever vaccine responses in identical twins.

Specimen: PBMCs. The chain has TRBV20-1 and TRBJ2-7, with 9 bases lining up with TRBD1. This receptor was identified in a woman under 30 in good health. The CDR3 spells CSATGTGRTYEQYF. The CDR3 nucleotides read TGCAGTGCTACCGGGACAGGGCGCACCTACGAGCAGTACTTC.